Sequencing of this T cell receptor beta chain was carried out in a study of radiation and T cells in renal cell carcinoma. Whole-study findings and limits: Baseline intratumoral clonotype presence is unknown without pretreatment biopsies. In blood, top tumor clones expanded by 2 weeks, shrinking by 4.

Germline V gives CDR1 SNHLY, CDR2 FYNNEI. The CDR3 sequence is 14 residues long. Trimming removed 7 bases at V and 8 bases at J, with 15 bases between. A remark on this clone: Its antigen is still unknown.

This sample's time point: baseline pretreatment blood. As for treatment: 15 Gy SBRT to primary tumor, nephrectomy 4 weeks later. The patient's renal cell carcinoma had clear cell pathology. Measured with immunoSEQ multiplex PCR; TCRdb has only the in-frame clones, and not every one. The table records 100,000 to 150,000 clones, about four fifths of them present only once. The sequencing used blood, collected from a patient whose treatment included radiotherapy and nephrectomy. This sequence originates from a woman aged 55-69 years with renal cell carcinoma. V usage is TRBV2 and J usage is TRBJ1-6, with D perhaps TRBD1 (5 bases). This chain's CDR3 is CASTGDSPHSPLHF. In DNA, the CDR3 is TGTGCCAGCACGGGAGACAGCCCTCATTCACCCCTCCACTTT.